These 23 T cell receptor beta chains share one sample of origin, sequenced in a study of response to subunit inactivated influenza vaccine. Each CDR3 protein gets one entry after TCRdb re-called the RT-PCR reads with MiXCR. There are about 610,000 distinct CDR3 sequences in the sample; less than 15% occur only once, and approximately 12% lies in the top ten. Sequenced material: PBMCs from blood, taken less than 13 days after vaccination. The receptor source for this set is a man in his fifties who received an inactivated influenza vaccine.

CDR3 DNA sequence: TGTGCCAGCAGTGCACAGGGAGGAGATAATTCACCCCTCCACTTT. It yields the protein CASSAQGGDNSPLHF. The gene calls are TRBV2 and TRBJ1-6; a possible D gene is TRBD1 (6 bases). This CDR3 contains 15 residues. Trimming stripped 4 bases from V and 5 bases from J, with 12 bases between. The germline V gene encodes CDR1 SNHLY and CDR2 FYNNEI.

The chain combines TRBV5-6 with TRBJ1-1; 9 bases map to TRBD1. J gave up 0 bases and V 1 base, and 4 bases lay outside the gene matches. This CDR3 is 16 amino acids long. Germline V gives CDR1 SGHDT, CDR2 YYEEEE. The CDR3 loop is CASSLRGTGLNTEAFF. In DNA, the CDR3 is TGTGCCAGCAGCTTGCGCGGGACAGGGTTGAACACTGAAGCTTTCTTT.

This clonotype was seen repeatedly, ten times or more. This chain uses TRBV5-5 with TRBJ1-1, with TRBD1 matching over 7 bases. The J segment lost 4 bases and the V segment lost 3 bases, leaving 9 bases of the junction unmatched. The CDR3 runs 15 residues. The V gene's germline CDR1 is SGHKS and CDR2 YYEKEE (reference sequence). For the CDR3, the DNA is TGTGCCAGCAGCTCACAACAGGGGCGCGGCACTGAAGCTTTCTTT. It specifies CASSSQQGRGTEAFF.

V usage is TRBV7-9 and J usage is TRBJ2-3; D is unclear. The CDR3 extends over 14 amino acids. Between the trimmed V and J ends, which lost 2 bases and 2 bases, there was a span of 8 bases. Germline lookup yields CDR1 SEHNR and CDR2 FQNEAQ (reference sequence). CDR3 bases: TGTGCCAGCAGCTTAAGACAAGACACAGATACGCAGTATTTT. Translating it yields CASSLRQDTDTQYF. Full variable domain (outside the CDR3, taken from reference TRBV7-9 and TRBJ2-3): DTGVSQNPRHKITKRGQNVTFRCDPISEHNRLYWYRQTLGQGPEFLTYFQNEAQLEKSRLLSDRFSAERPKGSFSTLEIQRTEQGDSAMYLCASSLRQDTDTQYFGPGTRLTVL.

This clonotype was detected many times. The V call is TRBV4-3, the J call TRBJ2-1; D is undetermined. Deletions cut 0 bases from V and 8 bases from J, with 8 bases between. The CDR3 is 13 residues long. Germline CDR1 reads LGHNA; CDR2 reads YSLEER. CDR3 coding DNA: TGCGCCAGCAGCCAAGATCGCCCTTATGAGCAGTTCTTC. Its protein is CASSQDRPYEQFF.

With regard to this clonotype: A much larger clone sits a single nucleotide away, making a read error possible. The chain joins TRBV3-1 to TRBJ2-7; D ambiguous. Germline V lookup: CDR1 LGHDT, CDR2 YNNKEL (reference sequence). Trimming left V 2 bases short and J 5 bases short, with 4 bases between. The CDR3 runs to 11 residues. The CDR3 DNA is TGTGCCAGCAGCCAAATGAACGAGCAGTACTTC. Its protein is CASSQMNEQYF.

This chain links TRBV7-2 with TRBJ2-3; 7 bases fit TRBD1. Germline V gives CDR1 SGHTA, CDR2 FQGNSA. Trimming took 5 bases from V and 3 from J; bases not matched to a gene: 8. There are 15 residues in the CDR3. CDR3 sequence reads: CASSLRQGQTDTQYF. The CDR3 DNA follows: TGTGCCAGCAGCCTCCGACAGGGTCAAACAGATACGCAGTATTTT. Together with reference TRBV7-2 and TRBJ2-3, the CDR3 gives the full variable domain: GAGVSQSPSNKVTEKGKDVELRCDPISGHTALYWYRQSLGQGLEFLIYFQGNSAPDKSGLPSDRFSAERTGGSVSTLTIQRTQQEDSAVYLCASSLRQGQTDTQYFGPGTRLTVL.

This clonotype was seen only a few times. The genes are TRBV24-1 and TRBJ2-2; D is perhaps TRBD1 (5 bases). Germline V gene sequence: CDR1 KGHDR, CDR2 SFDVKD. The CDR3 consists of 16 residues. V shed 1 base and J shed 0 bases, with 8 bases lying between them. CDR3 coding DNA: TGTGCCACCAGTGATTTTAGGGGCCCGAACACCGGGGAGCTGTTTTTT. Amino acid sequence: CATSDFRGPNTGELFF.

J is TRBJ1-1 and V is TRBV7-2; D is ambiguous. Germline V CDR1 and CDR2: SGHTA, FQGNSA. V was trimmed by 5 bases and J by 5 bases, leaving 15 bases between them. This CDR3 has 14 residues. The chain's CDR3 is CASSPQSRGTEAFF. The CDR3 DNA reads as TGTGCCAGCAGCCCTCAAAGTCGTGGGACTGAAGCTTTCTTT.

This clonotype was counted once. This rearrangement joins TRBV12-3 or TRBV12-4 to TRBJ2-6; D possibly corresponds to TRBD1 (8 bases). V lost 5 bases, J lost 0 bases, and 20 bases lay in between. The CDR3 totals 19 residues. CDR3: CASSSDHRGGGSGANVLTF. DNA of the CDR3: TGTGCCAGCAGTAGCGATCACAGGGGGGGAGGCTCTGGGGCCAACGTCCTGACTTTC.

The chain combines TRBV20-1 with TRBJ2-3, with D perhaps matching TRBD1 or TRBD2 (5 bases each). CDR3 length: 14 amino acids. Per the germline V gene, CDR1 is DFQATT and CDR2 is SNEGSKA (reference sequence). V was pared by 1 base and J by 0 bases, with 8 bases between. The CDR3 region is CSARGGASTDTQYF. The CDR3 nucleotides read TGCAGTGCTAGAGGAGGGGCTAGCACAGATACGCAGTATTTT.

This clonotype was observed many times. V and J are TRBV5-1 and TRBJ1-2; D is undetermined. The germline V gene encodes CDR1 SGHRS and CDR2 YFSETQ. There are 12 residues in the CDR3. V was cut by 4 bases and J by 8 bases, with 12 bases left in between. CDR3 DNA sequence: TGCGCCAGCAGCGTTACCGGGCGGGGCTACACCTTC. Translation gives CASSVTGRGYTF. The variable domain in full, completed from reference TRBV5-1 and TRBJ1-2, reads KAGVTQTPRYLIKTRGQQVTLSCSPISGHRSVSWYQQTPGQGLQFLFEYFSETQRNKGNFPGRFSGRQFSNSRSEMNVSTLELGDSALYLCASSVTGRGYTFGSGTRLTVV.

V gene TRBV6-1 combines with J gene TRBJ2-2; D may be TRBD2 (6 bases). CDR1 is MNHNS and CDR2 is SASEGT in the germline V gene. The CDR3 has 15 residues. V gave up 8 bases and J gave up 5 bases, with 18 bases separating them. CDR3 bases: TGTGCCAGCCGCATTCGGCGGGGTCCAACCGGGGAGCTGTTTTTT. As protein: CASRIRRGPTGELFF.

This clonotype was seen a handful of times. The rearrangement links TRBV20-1 to TRBJ2-3, with 7 bases lining up with TRBD2. The CDR3 spans 15 residues. The ends lost 0 bases at V and 4 bases at J; junction bases unmatched: 7. Germline CDR1 DFQATT, CDR2 SNEGSKA (reference sequence). CDR3 loop: CSARDPTGGSDTQYF. As DNA, the CDR3 is TGCAGTGCTAGAGATCCCACGGGAGGCTCAGATACGCAGTATTTT.

This clonotype occurred a few times. The chain joins TRBV11-2 to TRBJ2-7, with 8 bases lining up with TRBD2. The CDR3 is made up of 16 amino acids. Germline CDR1 and CDR2: SGHAT and FQNNGV. Losses at the gene ends were 1 base for V and 4 bases for J; bases not matched to a gene: 9. DNA for the CDR3: TGTGCCAGCAGCTTAGGTTTGGGGACTAGTAAGTACGAGCAGTACTTC. Its protein is CASSLGLGTSKYEQYF. Drawing the rest from reference TRBV11-2 and TRBJ2-7, the complete variable domain is EAGVAQSPRYKIIEKRQSVAFWCNPISGHATLYWYQQILGQGPKLLIQFQNNGVVDDSQLPKDRFSAERLKGVDSTLKIQPAKLEDSAVYLCASSLGLGTSKYEQYFGPGTRLTVT.

A few counts support this clonotype. The J gene is TRBJ2-3, the V gene TRBV28, with D perhaps matching TRBD2 (5 bases). CDR3 length: 17 amino acids. Trimming left V 4 bases short and J 3 bases short, with 20 bases between. Germline loops: CDR1 MDHEN, CDR2 SYDVKM. CDR3 protein: CASSSPRVVARTDTQYF. CDR3 bases: TGTGCCAGCAGTTCCCCCCGTGTAGTAGCGAGAACAGATACGCAGTATTTT.

The chain recombines TRBV10-3 with TRBJ2-1; TRBD2 matches 14 bases. The length of the CDR3 is 19 residues. Germline CDR1 is ENHRY and CDR2 is SYGVKD. V lost 3 bases to trimming and J lost 10 bases; unmatched junction nucleotides: 17. The chain's CDR3 is CAISDPTGTSGGIIKEQFF. CDR3 bases: TGTGCCATCAGTGACCCCACCGGGACTAGCGGGGGAATAATCAAGGAGCAGTTCTTC.

This clonotype was observed a few times. This chain links TRBV6-2 or TRBV6-3 with TRBJ1-5; D is unresolved. The germline V gene has CDR1 MNHEY and CDR2 SVGEGT. CDR3 length: 13 amino acids. Deletions cut 6 bases from V and 9 bases from J, with 15 bases between. The CDR3 bases are TGTGCCAGCAGGGAACACAGCAAGGGGCCCCAGCATTTT. It is translated as CASREHSKGPQHF.

The rearrangement links TRBV20-1 to TRBJ2-3; a possible D gene is TRBD2 (6 bases). V was trimmed by 3 bases and J by 4 bases, leaving 8 bases between them. The CDR3 runs to 12 residues. Germline V gives CDR1 DFQATT, CDR2 SNEGSKA (reference sequence). CDR3 residues: CSASERADTQYF. The CDR3 coding sequence is TGCAGTGCTAGCGAGCGGGCAGATACGCAGTATTTT.

The CDR3 loop reads CASSLVSPGAGFETQYF. The CDR3 nucleotides read TGTGCCAGCAGCTTAGTGTCCCCCGGGGCCGGGTTTGAGACCCAGTACTTC. The chain has TRBV7-9 and TRBJ2-5; D possibly uses TRBD1 or TRBD2 (5 bases each). CDR1 is SEHNR, CDR2 FQNEAQ, per germline (reference sequence). This CDR3 contains 17 residues. V dropped 1 base and J dropped 5 bases, with 20 bases sitting between them. Looking up the rest from reference TRBV7-9 and TRBJ2-5 gives the full variable domain: DTGVSQNPRHKITKRGQNVTFRCDPISEHNRLYWYRQTLGQGPEFLTYFQNEAQLEKSRLLSDRFSAERPKGSFSTLEIQRTEQGDSAMYLCASSLVSPGAGFETQYFGPGTRLLVL.

The chain employs TRBV28 and TRBJ2-3, with D hard to call. Looked up from germline, CDR1 is MDHEN and CDR2 is SYDVKM. Trimming shortened V by 2 bases and J by 2 bases, and 14 bases separated the two germline ends. The CDR3 length is 16 residues. The CDR3 DNA reads as TGTGCCAGCAGTTTAGACTTATTGACGGACACAGATACGCAGTATTTT. Translating it yields CASSLDLLTDTDTQYF. Variable domain in full (rest from reference TRBV28 and TRBJ2-3): DVKVTQSSRYLVKRTGEKVFLECVQDMDHENMFWYRQDPGLGLRLIYFSYDVKMKEKGDIPEGYSVSREKKERFSLILESASTNQTSMYLCASSLDLLTDTDTQYFGPGTRLTVL.

This clonotype turned up a few times. This chain uses TRBV7-3 with TRBJ2-1; 8 bases are a match to TRBD1. The CDR3 has 13 amino acids. The V and J ends lost 7 bases and 5 bases, in that order; junction bases with no gene match: 4. Germline V gene data show CDR1 as SGHTA and CDR2 as FQGTGA. DNA of the CDR3: TGTGCCAGCACCTTGGACAGGGACAATGAGCAGTTCTTC. Its translation: CASTLDRDNEQFF.

V gene TRBV5-1 combines with J gene TRBJ1-1, with D uncertain. Germline V gene sequence: CDR1 SGHRS, CDR2 YFSETQ. This CDR3 has 14 residues. Trimming removed 7 bases at V and 0 bases at J, with 13 bases between. The CDR3 DNA reads as TGCGCCAGCTCGGGATCGGTCATGAACACTGAAGCTTTCTTT. This translates into CASSGSVMNTEAFF.